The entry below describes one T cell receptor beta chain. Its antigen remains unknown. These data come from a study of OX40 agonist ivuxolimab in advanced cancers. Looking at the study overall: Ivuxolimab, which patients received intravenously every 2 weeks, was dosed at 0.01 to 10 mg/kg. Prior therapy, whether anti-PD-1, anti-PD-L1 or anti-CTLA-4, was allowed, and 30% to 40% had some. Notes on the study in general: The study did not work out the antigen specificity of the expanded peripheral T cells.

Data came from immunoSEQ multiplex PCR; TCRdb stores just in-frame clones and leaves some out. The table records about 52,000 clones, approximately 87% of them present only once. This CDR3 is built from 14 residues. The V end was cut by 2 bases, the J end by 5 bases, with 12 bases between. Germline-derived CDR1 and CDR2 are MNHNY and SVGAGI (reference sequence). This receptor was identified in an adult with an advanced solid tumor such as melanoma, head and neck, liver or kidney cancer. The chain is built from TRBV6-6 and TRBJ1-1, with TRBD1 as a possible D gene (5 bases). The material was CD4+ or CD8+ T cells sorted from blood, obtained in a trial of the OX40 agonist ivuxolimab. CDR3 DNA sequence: TGTGCCAGCAGTTACAATAGGGGCAGAACTGAAGCTTTCTTT. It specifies CASSYNRGRTEAFF.